A single sample is the source of the 10 T cell receptor beta chains below, sequenced in a study of response to subunit inactivated influenza vaccine. One entry per CDR3 protein results from TCRdb running MiXCR on the RT-PCR reads. The sample carries hundreds of thousands of distinct CDR3 sequences, 10% to 15% recorded once. Sequenced material: PBMCs from blood, taken 45 days after vaccination. The receptor source for this set is a man aged 50 or older who received an inactivated influenza vaccine.

This CDR3 is CATSDRQGLETQYF. The CDR3 bases are TGTGCCACCAGTGATAGACAGGGACTTGAGACCCAGTACTTC. The chain couples TRBV24-1 to TRBJ2-5; D possibly corresponds to TRBD1 (7 bases). CDR3 length equals 14 residues. CDR1 is KGHDR, CDR2 SFDVKD, per germline. V lost 3 bases and J 5 bases, leaving 12 bases between the germline ends.

This clonotype turned up a few times. The rearrangement joins TRBV20-1 to TRBJ2-2, with TRBD1 matching 9 bases. The CDR3 length is 14 residues. With V trimmed by 6 bases and J by 4 bases, 6 bases remained unmatched. Germline V gene data show CDR1 as DFQATT and CDR2 as SNEGSKA (reference sequence). The CDR3 DNA sequence: TGCAGTGCACCGGGACAGGGCATCACCGGGGAGCTGTTTTTT. It codes for CSAPGQGITGELFF.

The chain combines TRBV24-1 with TRBJ2-5, with a tentative D call TRBD1 (6 bases). The V gene's germline CDR1 is KGHDR and CDR2 SFDVKD. The CDR3 consists of 14 residues. Trimming took 2 bases from V and 5 from J, leaving 11 bases between them. CDR3 region: CATSDSGQRETQYF. In DNA, the CDR3 is TGTGCCACCAGTGATTCCGGACAGAGGGAGACCCAGTACTTC.

This clonotype was seen more than once but under ten times. The J gene is TRBJ2-7, the V gene TRBV28; D is perhaps TRBD2 (6 bases). Germline values: CDR1 MDHEN, CDR2 SYDVKM. This CDR3 spans 18 amino acids. V gave up 4 bases and J gave up 4 bases, with 26 bases separating them. The CDR3 loop is CASSYPQLLGGASYEQYF. CDR3 in DNA: TGTGCCAGCAGTTATCCTCAACTACTCGGGGGAGCCTCGTACGAGCAGTACTTC.

This clonotype showed up just a few times. V is TRBV9 and J is TRBJ2-7; D is uncertain. The germline V gene encodes CDR1 SGDLS and CDR2 YYNGEE. Trimming took off 3 bases at V and 5 bases at J, with 12 bases between the two ends. The CDR3 covers 13 residues. CDR3 amino acids: CASSENYNDEQYF. In nucleotides, the CDR3 is TGTGCCAGCAGCGAGAACTACAATGACGAGCAGTACTTC.

On this clonotype: With a much larger clone just one base away, this may be a read error. CDR3 sequence (DNA): TGTGCCAGCAGCCATGGGTCAGTTGCTGAAGCTTTCTTT. It codes for CASSHGSVAEAFF. The V call is TRBV7-8, the J call TRBJ1-1; D remains ambiguous. Looked up from germline, CDR1 is SGHVS and CDR2 is FQNEAQ. V shed 5 bases and J shed 6 bases, with 13 bases lying between them. The CDR3 spans 13 residues.

The chain couples TRBV18 to TRBJ2-7; D may be TRBD2 (5 bases). V lost 6 bases and J lost 6, with 21 bases in between. This CDR3 is built from 15 residues. CDR1 and CDR2 from the germline V gene are KGHSH and LQKENI. The CDR3 DNA sequence: TGTGCCAGCTCGCCCCCCGGGGTCAGGTTTGGCGAGCAGTACTTC. It yields the protein CASSPPGVRFGEQYF. Looking up the rest from reference TRBV18 and TRBJ2-7 gives the full variable domain: NAGVMQNPRHLVRRRGQEARLRCSPMKGHSHVYWYRQLPEEGLKFMVYLQKENIIDESGMPKERFSAEFPKEGPSILRIQQVVRGDSAAYFCASSPPGVRFGEQYFGPGTRLTVT.

This clonotype was seen only a few times. The V and J genes are TRBV19 and TRBJ1-3; the D is unclear. Germline V gene data show CDR1 as LNHDA and CDR2 as SQIVND (reference sequence). The V gene lost 7 bases and the J gene lost 3 bases, with 10 bases spanning the gap. The CDR3 runs to 13 residues. CDR3 loop: CASTRVDGNTIYF. Here the CDR3 DNA reads TGTGCCAGTACTCGCGTCGATGGAAACACCATATATTTT.

This clonotype was detected a few times. The rearrangement links TRBV7-9 to TRBJ2-1; D is ambiguous. CDR3 length: 15 residues. Trimming took off 5 bases at V and 4 bases at J, with 15 bases between the two ends. CDR1 and CDR2 from the germline V gene are SEHNR and FQNEAQ (reference sequence). The CDR3: CASSPAKGYYNEQFF. In nucleotides, the CDR3 is TGTGCCAGCAGCCCCGCAAAGGGCTATTACAATGAGCAGTTCTTC.

In this sample, this clonotype turned up a few times. The CDR3 DNA reads as TGCGCCAGCAGCCACTGGTTAGCGGGAGGGCCGGGACCTGAGCAGTTCTTC. Translated, it gives CASSHWLAGGPGPEQFF. The rearrangement joins TRBV4-3 to TRBJ2-1, with 11 bases lining up with TRBD2. The CDR3 covers 17 residues. Per germline, CDR1 LGHNA and CDR2 YSLEER. The V gene end was trimmed by 3 bases and the J gene end by 9 bases; junction bases not matched to a gene: 13.